The 20 T cell receptor beta chains reported below all come from one sample, sequenced in a study of blood T cells in healthy people across ages. A second PCR, run for about 7 to 11 cycles, used a sample-barcoded 5' primer plus a J-beta primer mix. Using its own MiXCR run on the 5' RACE reads, TCRdb lists one record per CDR3 protein. The profile covers about 650,000 distinct CDR3 sequences, with approximately 29% appearing a single time and 15% taken by the ten largest. The sample comprised blood. These receptors came from a woman older than 75 in good health.

This clonotype was counted a few times. A much larger clone differs from this one at a single base, so this may be a read error. The chain recombines TRBV7-2 with TRBJ1-5; D possibly corresponds to TRBD1 (6 bases). Trimming cost V 5 bases and J 6 bases, with 14 bases left between them. This CDR3 has 14 residues. Germline CDR1 and CDR2: SGHTA and FQGNSA. The CDR3 loop is CASSVPGESQPQHF. The CDR3, as DNA: TGTGCCAGCAGCGTACCAGGGGAAAGTCAGCCCCAGCATTTT.

This clonotype has more than one count but fewer than ten. This chain joins TRBV2 and TRBJ1-1; 9 nucleotides agree with TRBD1. CDR3 length: 13 residues. V lost 10 bases and J lost 12; bases outside the gene matches: 15. Germline V gene data show CDR1 as SNHLY and CDR2 as FYNNEI. The CDR3 spells CATQGDREGVSFF. CDR3 nucleotide sequence: TGTGCCACCCAAGGGGACAGGGAAGGGGTTTCTTTCTTT.

In its sample, this clonotype was seen a few times. As DNA, the CDR3 is TGTGCCAGCACCCAGGTCGGGGGTGGCAATCAGCCCCAGCATTTT. Its translation: CASTQVGGGNQPQHF. The rearrangement links TRBV7-2 to TRBJ1-5; a weak D match, TRBD1 (5 bases). CDR1 is SGHTA, CDR2 FQGNSA, per germline. This CDR3 has 15 amino acids. V dropped 7 bases and J dropped 2 bases, with 15 bases sitting between them.

The chain employs TRBV11-1 and TRBJ2-7; maybe TRBD1 (5 bases). Trimming stripped 3 bases from V and 2 bases from J, with 11 bases between. Germline CDR1 is SGHAT and CDR2 is FQDESV (reference sequence). The CDR3 length is 14 residues. The CDR3 nucleotides read TGTGCCAGCAGCTTTGCAGGACATACCTACGAGCAGTACTTC. It encodes CASSFAGHTYEQYF. The variable domain in full, completed from reference TRBV11-1 and TRBJ2-7, reads EAEVAQSPRYKITEKSQAVAFWCDPISGHATLYWYRQILGQGPELLVQFQDESVVDDSQLPKDRFSAERLKGVDSTLKIQPAELGDSAMYLCASSFAGHTYEQYFGPGTRLTVT.

At least ten counts were recorded for this clonotype. This rearrangement joins TRBV12-3 or TRBV12-4 to TRBJ2-5, with 7 bases that match TRBD2. The V and J ends lost 6 bases and 2 bases, in that order; junction bases with no gene match: 9. CDR3 length equals 15 residues. In nucleotides, the CDR3 is TGTGCCAGCAGGGGGGGGGTAGGGCAGCAAGAGACCCAGTACTTC. Translating it yields CASRGGVGQQETQYF.

Many counts were recorded for this clonotype. CDR3 DNA: TGTGCCAGCAGTGATATACAGGGGTCGGTTGGCTACACCTTC. As protein: CASSDIQGSVGYTF. This chain joins TRBV6-1 and TRBJ1-2, with 7 positions matching TRBD1. Germline assignment: CDR1 MNHNS and CDR2 SASEGT. The CDR3 is made up of 14 amino acids. The V and J ends lost 3 bases and 7 bases, in that order; junction bases with no gene match: 8.

Comments on this clonotype: This sequence may be a read error, since a much larger clone differs from it by one base. This chain links TRBV6-1 with TRBJ2-7, with 7 bases identical to TRBD1. The CDR3 contains 15 residues. The J segment lost 4 bases and the V segment lost 0 bases, leaving 6 bases of the junction unmatched. Germline lookup yields CDR1 MNHNS and CDR2 SASEGT. The CDR3, as DNA: TGTGCCAGCAGTGAAGCTGTGAGACAGGGTTACGAGCAGTACTTC. Encoded protein: CASSEAVRQGYEQYF.

This clonotype came up a few times. The chain recombines TRBV29-1 with TRBJ1-1; D not certain. Trimming took off 0 bases at V and 5 bases at J, with 10 bases between the two ends. The germline gives CDR1 SQVTM, CDR2 ANQGSEA. The CDR3 is 13 amino acids. The CDR3 sequence is CSVEDRKRTEAFF. The DNA of the CDR3 is TGCAGCGTTGAAGATCGAAAGCGAACTGAAGCTTTCTTT.

This clonotype was recorded at least ten times. The chain has TRBV7-2 and TRBJ2-7, with 8 bases aligning to TRBD1. The CDR3 length is 13 residues. J lost 4 bases, V lost 5 bases, and 4 bases had no gene match. Germline assignment: CDR1 SGHTA and CDR2 FQGNSA. The CDR3 DNA sequence: TGTGCCAGCAGCGGATGGACAGGGTACGAGCAGTACTTC. It encodes CASSGWTGYEQYF.

The gene calls are TRBV3-1 and TRBJ1-6, with 8 positions matching TRBD1. CDR1 is LGHDT, CDR2 YNNKEL, per germline (reference sequence). With 9 bases clipped from V and 7 bases from J, the junction kept 11 bases outside the gene matches. The CDR3 covers 15 residues. The CDR3 spells CASRFNRGGNSPLHF. For the CDR3, the DNA is TGTGCCAGTAGGTTTAACAGGGGGGGGAATTCACCCCTCCACTTT.

CDR3: CSGLAGIYNEQFF. The CDR3, as DNA: TGCAGTGGACTAGCGGGGATCTACAATGAGCAGTTCTTC. The chain has TRBV20-1 and TRBJ2-1; 11 positions agree with TRBD2. The CDR3 has 13 amino acids. V shed 7 bases and J 3 bases; nucleotides not matched to a gene: 2. Germline-derived CDR1 and CDR2 are DFQATT and SNEGSKA (reference sequence).

The rearrangement joins TRBV28 to TRBJ1-5, with TRBD1 as a possible D gene (5 bases). The CDR3 extends over 16 amino acids. The germline CDR1 and CDR2 sequences are MDHEN and SYDVKM. The V end was cut by 10 bases, the J end by 1 base, with 20 bases between. CDR3 residues: CAIQRGGRDSNQPQHF. The CDR3, as DNA: TGTGCCATCCAACGTGGGGGTCGGGACAGCAATCAGCCCCAGCATTTT.

There are many counts of this clonotype. This sequence joins TRBV7-9 and TRBJ1-2; D gene unclear. Trimming pared 5 bases from V and 8 bases from J, leaving 18 bases between. The CDR3 consists of 14 residues. Germline values: CDR1 SEHNR, CDR2 FQNEAQ (reference sequence). CDR3 DNA: TGTGCCAGCAGCCCACAGCCTACTCGGGGAGGCTACACCTTC. This encodes CASSPQPTRGGYTF.

As concerns this clonotype: A read error may account for a junction end that differs from germline. The V call is TRBV6-1, the J call TRBJ1-2; D gene ambiguous. This CDR3 comprises 14 residues. Germline CDR1 and CDR2: MNHNS and SASEGT. The CDR3 spells CVSRPGPPDYGYTF. The DNA for the CDR3 is TGTGTCAGCAGGCCAGGACCGCCGGACTATGGCTACACCTTC.

There are many counts of this clonotype. V gene TRBV20-1 combines with J gene TRBJ2-7, with D tentatively TRBD2 (5 bases). Germline V lookup: CDR1 DFQATT, CDR2 SNEGSKA (reference sequence). This CDR3 is 14 amino acids long. The V end was cut by 0 bases, the J end by 0 bases, with 9 bases between. The DNA for the CDR3 is TGCAGTGCTAGAGATCGAGGGCTCTCCTACGAGCAGTACTTC. It translates to CSARDRGLSYEQYF.

This clonotype was observed a few times. This clone may be a read error of a much larger clone one base away. The rearrangement joins TRBV29-1 to TRBJ2-5; 10 bases line up with TRBD2. The J segment lost 11 bases and the V segment lost 2 bases, leaving 23 bases of the junction unmatched. CDR1 and CDR2 from the germline V gene are SQVTM and ANQGSEA. The CDR3 spans 18 residues. The CDR3 DNA is TGCAGCGTTGAAATCTCGGGACTAGCGCTAAGCTGGTACAATGAGCAGTACTTC. Its translation: CSVEISGLALSWYNEQYF.

This clonotype was counted at least ten times. The chain uses TRBV5-1 and TRBJ2-1, with 11 bases fitting TRBD2. The CDR3 is 19 residues long. V lost 3 bases and J lost 0; bases outside the gene matches: 11. Germline values: CDR1 SGHRS, CDR2 YFSETQ. The CDR3 reads CASSSGTSGISRSYNEQFF. CDR3 bases: TGCGCCAGCAGCTCCGGGACTAGCGGAATCTCTCGCTCCTACAATGAGCAGTTCTTC.

This clonotype was seen more than once but under ten times. The chain joins TRBV7-8 to TRBJ1-2, with a tentative D call TRBD1 (5 bases). The CDR3 sequence is 16 residues long. Per germline, CDR1 SGHVS and CDR2 FQNEAQ. V was trimmed by 5 bases and J by 7 bases, leaving 23 bases between them. This CDR3 is CASSPTIQGVPGGYTF. In nucleotides, the CDR3 is TGTGCCAGCAGCCCGACAATCCAGGGAGTTCCTGGTGGCTACACCTTC.

This clonotype was detected only a few times. The chain uses TRBV5-1 and TRBJ1-2, with D possibly matching TRBD1 (5 bases). The CDR3 spans 15 residues. Germline V gene sequence: CDR1 SGHRS, CDR2 YFSETQ. V gave up 0 bases and J gave up 4 bases, with 13 bases separating them. The CDR3 DNA sequence: TGCGCCAGCAGCTTGGAGGGGAGTTTCATCTATGGCTACACCTTC. The encoded protein is CASSLEGSFIYGYTF.

This clonotype appeared a few times. CDR3 sequence: CASSLRDRRFSGANVLTF. The CDR3 DNA reads as TGTGCCAGCAGCTTAAGGGACAGGAGATTCTCTGGGGCCAACGTCCTGACTTTC. The genes are TRBV7-3 and TRBJ2-6; the match to TRBD1 covers 8 bases. V trimming: 1 base; J trimming: 0 bases; junction bases outside the gene matches: 5. Germline V gene sequence: CDR1 SGHTA, CDR2 FQGTGA. The CDR3 loop spans 18 amino acids.